Each of the 28 T cell receptor beta chains below was sequenced from the same sample in a study of CD8+ T cells in alopecia areata. The treatment is: oral pan-JAK inhibitor, 5-10 mg twice daily. Once RNA had been extracted, it was reverse transcribed into cDNA to act as the sequencing template. Generated by immunoSEQ multiplex PCR, the TCRdb table keeps only in-frame clones and is missing some. The repertoire consists of some 80,000 clones, with around 65% occurring once and the leading ten covering 23%. The input for sequencing was CD8+ T cells sorted from blood, taken at week 24, from a patient treated with tofacitinib. These receptors all stem from a human donor with alopecia areata.

The chain uses TRBV7-6 and TRBJ2-1; 7 positions agree with TRBD1. CDR1 is SGHVS and CDR2 is FNYEAQ in the germline V gene. The CDR3 runs 15 residues. The V gene end was trimmed by 6 bases and the J gene end by 8 bases; junction bases not matched to a gene: 13. Written as DNA, the CDR3 is TGTGCCAGCAGTCAGAATCCCGACAGGGTCGATGAGCAGTTCTTC. This gives the protein CASSQNPDRVDEQFF.

The rearrangement links TRBV7-9 to TRBJ2-1; unclear D gene. This CDR3 is built from 12 residues. The germline CDR1 and CDR2 sequences are SEHNR and FQNEAQ (reference sequence). Trimming cost V 5 bases and J 7 bases, with 9 bases left between them. CDR3 region: CASSTDQNEQFF. The CDR3 DNA follows: TGTGCCAGCAGCACCGACCAGAATGAGCAGTTCTTC.

The V and J genes are TRBV27 and TRBJ2-5; 11 nucleotides align to TRBD2. The trim removed 8 bases at V and 5 bases at J, leaving 4 bases unmatched. This CDR3 region has 13 residues. Germline CDR1 reads MNHEY; CDR2 reads SMNVEV (reference sequence). CDR3 DNA sequence: TGTGCCAGCGCCACTAGCGGGAGCGAGACCCAGTACTTC. Translation: CASATSGSETQYF.

This chain joins TRBV2 and TRBJ2-7; 10 positions match TRBD2. This CDR3 region has 12 residues. Germline CDR1 SNHLY, CDR2 FYNNEI. V gave up 9 bases and J gave up 4 bases; unmatched junction bases: 3. CDR3 bases: TGTGCCAGTCTAGCGGGAGTATACGAGCAGTACTTC. Its translation is CASLAGVYEQYF.

This clone was counted only a few times. The rearrangement uses TRBV4-2 and TRBJ2-2, with 11 nucleotides matching TRBD2. The CDR3 extends over 18 amino acids. Germline loops: CDR1 LGHNA, CDR2 YNFKEQ. The V segment lost 0 bases and the J segment 6 bases; nucleotides outside the gene matches: 9. The CDR3 is CASSQEAISGGASGELFF. The CDR3 region has the DNA TGTGCCAGCAGCCAAGAGGCCATTAGCGGGGGGGCGTCCGGGGAGCTGTTTTTT.

The CDR3, as DNA: TGTGCCAGCAAAATACAGGGGGCATTTTACAATGAGCAGTTCTTC. Amino acid sequence: CASKIQGAFYNEQFF. This chain links TRBV27 with TRBJ2-1, with TRBD1 matching over 9 bases. Losses at the gene ends were 7 bases for V and 4 bases for J; bases not matched to a gene: 8. Germline CDR1 is MNHEY and CDR2 is SMNVEV (reference sequence). The CDR3 consists of 15 residues.

This chain joins TRBV6-6 and TRBJ1-1; D is unresolved. CDR3 length: 15 residues. Germline-derived CDR1 and CDR2 are MNHNY and SVGAGI (reference sequence). Trimming cost V 6 bases and J 1 base, with 15 bases left between them. The CDR3 DNA follows: TGTGCCAGCAGACGACTCAGCAGGAGGAACACTGAAGCTTTCTTT. It is translated as CASRRLSRRNTEAFF.

This clone was counted once. The V and J genes are TRBV5-8 and TRBJ1-2, with a tentative D call TRBD1 (5 bases). This CDR3 contains 14 residues. Trimming left V 0 bases short and J 8 bases short, with 14 bases between. Germline-derived CDR1 and CDR2 are SGHTS and YDEGEE. CDR3 nucleotides: TGTGCCAGCAGCTTGGATTTGTATGGGGCCGGCTACACCTTC. Translated: CASSLDLYGAGYTF.

The V and J genes are TRBV5-6 and TRBJ2-5; 7 bases match TRBD2. V lost 10 bases and J lost 4; bases outside the gene matches: 10. CDR1 SGHDT and CDR2 YYEEEE come from the germline V gene. The length of the CDR3 is 13 residues. DNA of the CDR3: TGTGCCTCCAGCGGGACGGGTGCAGAGACCCAGTACTTC. Its translation: CASSGTGAETQYF.

The rearrangement joins TRBV6-5 to TRBJ2-7, with 7 bases fitting TRBD1. Germline-derived CDR1 and CDR2 are MNHEY and SVGAGI. This CDR3 spans 14 amino acids. V gave up 4 bases and J gave up 2 bases; unmatched junction bases: 5. CDR3 region: CASSWTGRPYEQYF. In nucleotides, the CDR3 is TGTGCCAGCAGTTGGACAGGACGACCCTACGAGCAGTACTTC.

The genes are TRBV6-1 and TRBJ1-5, with D perhaps TRBD1 (6 bases). Trimming left V 3 bases short and J 7 bases short, with 13 bases between. The CDR3 spans 14 residues. Germline assignment: CDR1 MNHNS and CDR2 SASEGT. The CDR3 region is CASSEWTDGQPQHF. The CDR3 nucleotides are TGTGCCAGCAGTGAGTGGACAGACGGCCAGCCCCAGCATTTT.

The sample holds a few counts of this clone. The gene calls are TRBV12-5 and TRBJ2-7; no reliable D call. Germline CDR1 LGHNT, CDR2 FRNRAP. This CDR3 comprises 11 residues. V was trimmed by 1 base and J by 7 bases, leaving 5 bases between them. This chain's CDR3 is CASGLGREQYF. In DNA, the CDR3 is TGTGCTAGTGGTTTGGGCAGGGAGCAGTACTTC. Variable domain in full (rest from reference TRBV12-5 and TRBJ2-7): DARVTQTPRHKVTEMGQEVTMRCQPILGHNTVFWYRQTMMQGLELLAYFRNRAPLDDSGMPKDRFSAEMPDATLATLKIQPSEPRDSAVYFCASGLGREQYFGPGTRLTVT.

This chain uses TRBV9 with TRBJ2-2; perhaps TRBD2 as D (5 bases). Germline lookup yields CDR1 SGDLS and CDR2 YYNGEE. Trimming removed 5 bases from V and 4 bases from J, with 9 bases in between. The CDR3 sequence is 13 residues long. The CDR3 DNA follows: TGTGCCAGCAGGGTAACTAGCACCGGGGAGCTGTTTTTT. This gives the protein CASRVTSTGELFF.

The chain combines TRBV27 with TRBJ2-6; D might be TRBD1 or TRBD2, each matching 5 bases. Germline V gene data show CDR1 as MNHEY and CDR2 as SMNVEV (reference sequence). The CDR3 loop spans 16 amino acids. V was clipped by 6 bases and J by 0 bases, with 12 bases between them. The CDR3 DNA follows: TGTGCCAGCAGGGGGGTCTACCCCTCTGGGGCCAACGTCCTGACTTTC. Its translation is CASRGVYPSGANVLTF.

The chain uses TRBV5-1 and TRBJ2-5; D ambiguous. CDR3 length equals 17 residues. V lost 0 bases and J lost 4, with 19 bases in between. Germline V gives CDR1 SGHRS, CDR2 YFSETQ. In DNA, the CDR3 is TGCGCCAGCAGCTTGGCCTTGACTGCCATCAAAGGAGAGACCCAGTACTTC. This encodes CASSLALTAIKGETQYF.

The chain recombines TRBV5-4 with TRBJ2-4, with 7 bases identical to TRBD1. Germline CDR1 and CDR2: SGHNT and YYREEE (reference sequence). The CDR3 is 13 amino acids. The V gene end was trimmed by 4 bases and the J gene end by 7 bases; junction bases not matched to a gene: 5. CDR3 amino acids: CASSPPGQNIQYF. DNA for the CDR3: TGTGCCAGCAGCCCCCCGGGACAGAACATTCAGTACTTC.

The chain joins TRBV5-4 to TRBJ2-1; D is unclear. This CDR3 has 16 residues. Germline loops: CDR1 SGHNT, CDR2 YYREEE (reference sequence). Trimming cost V 0 bases and J 7 bases, with 17 bases left between them. The CDR3 DNA reads TGTGCCAGCAGCTTGGCCTTGGGGATGAAGGGAAATGAGCAGTTCTTC. Amino acids: CASSLALGMKGNEQFF.

The CDR3 bases are TGCGCCAGCAGTCTTCCCCCCGCACAGGGGCGGACTGAAGCTTTCTTT. Residues: CASSLPPAQGRTEAFF. V is TRBV23-1 and J is TRBJ1-1, with 7 positions matching TRBD1. TRBV23-1 is identified as an open reading frame with a role that is uncertain. J lost 5 bases, V lost 4 bases, and 13 bases had no gene match. The CDR3 has 16 amino acids.

This rearrangement joins TRBV5-1 to TRBJ1-1, with D perhaps TRBD1 (6 bases). The ends were cut back, 8 bases at V and 1 base at J, with 9 bases in the middle. This CDR3 has 12 amino acids. CDR1 and CDR2 from the germline V gene are SGHRS and YFSETQ. Here the CDR3 reads CASKGGNTEAFF. The CDR3, as DNA: TGCGCCAGTAAAGGGGGGAACACTGAAGCTTTCTTT.

This clone was detected only a few times. The rearrangement uses TRBV7-9 and TRBJ2-1; no clear D. CDR3 size: 15 residues. V lost 5 bases and J lost 5, with 16 bases in between. Germline lookup yields CDR1 SEHNR and CDR2 FQNEAQ (reference sequence). The CDR3 coding sequence is TGTGCCAGCAGCCTCACGCGAGTTTTGGACAATGAGCAGTTCTTC. It yields the protein CASSLTRVLDNEQFF.

This chain uses TRBV7-9 with TRBJ2-2; possibly TRBD1 or TRBD2 for D (5 bases each). The CDR3 totals 13 residues. Trimming stripped 6 bases from V and 7 bases from J, with 12 bases between. Germline CDR1 reads SEHNR; CDR2 reads FQNEAQ (reference sequence). CDR3 region: CASSLGRVGELFF. The CDR3 DNA reads as TGTGCCAGCAGTCTGGGACGGGTCGGGGAGCTGTTTTTT. Full variable domain (rest looked up from reference TRBV7-9 and TRBJ2-2): DTGVSQNPRHKITKRGQNVTFRCDPISEHNRLYWYRQTLGQGPEFLTYFQNEAQLEKSRLLSDRFSAERPKGSFSTLEIQRTEQGDSAMYLCASSLGRVGELFFGEGSRLTVL.

The chain employs TRBV30 and TRBJ1-1, with D maybe TRBD1 (6 bases). The germline gives CDR1 GTSNPN, CDR2 SVGIG (reference sequence). The V and J ends lost 3 bases and 5 bases respectively, with 16 bases between them. This CDR3 spans 14 amino acids. The chain's CDR3 is CAWRLEGQGTEAFF. DNA of the CDR3: TGTGCCTGGAGACTTGAGGGACAAGGGACTGAAGCTTTCTTT.

V is TRBV19 and J is TRBJ1-1; TRBD1 is a possible D gene (6 bases). Germline lookup yields CDR1 LNHDA and CDR2 SQIVND (reference sequence). The CDR3 is 12 residues long. V lost 8 bases and J 3 bases, leaving 10 bases between the germline ends. The CDR3 reads CASLTGHTEAFF. The CDR3, as DNA: TGTGCCAGTCTTACAGGGCACACTGAAGCTTTCTTT.

This sequence joins TRBV5-1 and TRBJ2-7; 8 nucleotides match TRBD1. J was trimmed by 4 bases and V by 4 bases; bases with no gene match: 7. The CDR3 spans 14 residues. Germline-derived CDR1 and CDR2 are SGHRS and YFSETQ. The CDR3 DNA is TGCGCCAGCAGCGCAGCCGGGACAGGATACGAGCAGTACTTC. This sequence encodes CASSAAGTGYEQYF.

The chain combines TRBV9 with TRBJ1-2; possibly TRBD1 for D (6 bases). Germline CDR1 is SGDLS and CDR2 is YYNGEE. The CDR3 loop spans 16 amino acids. V was clipped by 0 bases and J by 4 bases, with 16 bases between them. CDR3: CASSVALEGVSYGYTF. The CDR3 nucleotides read TGTGCCAGCAGCGTAGCTTTGGAGGGGGTTAGCTATGGCTACACCTTC.

This chain links TRBV4-1 with TRBJ2-1; D is uncertain. CDR3 size: 15 residues. Deletions cut 2 bases from V and 2 bases from J, with 10 bases between. In germline, CDR1 is MGHRA, CDR2 YSYEKL. In DNA form, the CDR3 reads TGCGCCAGCAGCCAACCGGCAGAGCCCTACAATGAGCAGTTCTTC. Translation: CASSQPAEPYNEQFF.

The V and J genes are TRBV6-5 and TRBJ2-5, with a possible D match to TRBD2 (7 bases). CDR3 length: 15 amino acids. Trimming left V 7 bases short and J 4 bases short, with 19 bases between. The germline V gene encodes CDR1 MNHEY and CDR2 SVGAGI. CDR3: CASTLLEGGIETQYF. The CDR3 coding sequence is TGTGCCAGCACCCTATTGGAGGGGGGGATAGAGACCCAGTACTTC.

The chain links TRBV28 to TRBJ2-5; 8 bases line up with TRBD1. The CDR3 has 18 residues. Germline CDR1 reads MDHEN; CDR2 reads SYDVKM. V shed 3 bases and J 0 bases; nucleotides not matched to a gene: 12. The CDR3 bases are TGTGCCAGCAGTTTGGGCTCTAAGGGACAGGACTACCAAGAGACCCAGTACTTC. This sequence encodes CASSLGSKGQDYQETQYF.